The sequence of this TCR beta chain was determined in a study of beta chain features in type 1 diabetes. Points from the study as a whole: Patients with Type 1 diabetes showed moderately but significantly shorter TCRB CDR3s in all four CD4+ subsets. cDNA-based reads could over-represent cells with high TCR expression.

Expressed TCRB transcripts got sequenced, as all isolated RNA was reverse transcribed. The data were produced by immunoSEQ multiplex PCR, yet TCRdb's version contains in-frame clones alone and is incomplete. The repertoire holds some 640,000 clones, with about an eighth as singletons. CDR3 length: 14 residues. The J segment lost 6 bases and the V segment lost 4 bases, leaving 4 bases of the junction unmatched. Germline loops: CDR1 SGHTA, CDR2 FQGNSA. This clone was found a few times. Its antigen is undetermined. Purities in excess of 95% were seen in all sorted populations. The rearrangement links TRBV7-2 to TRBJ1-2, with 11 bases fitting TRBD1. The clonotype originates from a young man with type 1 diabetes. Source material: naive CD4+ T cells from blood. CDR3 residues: CASSSRDRGDGYTF. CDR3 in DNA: TGTGCCAGCAGCTCACGGGACAGGGGGGATGGCTACACCTTC.